This TCR beta chain was sequenced for a study of T cells in localized non-small cell lung cancer (dated by TCRdb to about 2020). General notes on the study: T cell repertoires of 200 to 250 early-stage NSCLC patients were analyzed, with tumors being compared against uninvolved tumor-adjacent lungs. NSCLC patients had a mean age of roughly 66 years, and 129 were male and 85 to 110 female. The cohort consisted of about 240 treatment-naive NSCLC patients whose localized lung tumors had been resected. The paper's findings and limits, for the study overall: Uninvolved tumor-adjacent lung showed the highest T cell clonality, higher than tumor, which suggests more focused antigenic responses in the uninvolved tumor-adjacent lung. Because the study design was exploratory, TCR variables were selected using unadjusted p-values without false-discovery rate correction. Longer overall survival was associated with higher blood T cell density, whereas shorter survival was associated with higher adjacent-lung clonality. A median of roughly 60 of the top 100 tumor clones were detected in paired uninvolved adjacent lung, and around 30 of these tumor clones were also found among the top 100 clones of the paired uninvolved adjacent lung. Because multi-region tumor sequencing was not done, intratumor heterogeneity could not be ruled out.

TCR beta CDR3 regions were sequenced from DNA using the immunoSEQ Assay. Turning to the authors' computational methods: T cell density was computed as TCR beta template counts normalized to usable DNA estimated by amplifying housekeeping genes. Using the preseqR package, richness was estimated by extrapolating to 120,000 templates for tissue samples and 400,000 templates for PBMC samples. Clonality was defined by subtracting Pielou's evenness from one. Tissue-enriched TCRs were identified through differential abundance testing performed on productive amino-acid clonotypes, with a minimum total count of 5 and an alpha of 0.1. The Jaccard Index and the Morisita Overlap Index were used to measure repertoire overlap between compartments. TCR beta CDR3s were clustered by GLIPH together with public tetramer-defined viral CDR3s, and at least three viral sequences plus V-gene enrichment were required for viral motifs. TCRdb's version of the immuneACCESS table is confined to in-frame rearrangements and falls short of the full clone set. An unresolved V gene accounts for under half of the shortfall where checked; the remainder is of unknown origin. The V and J calls and the clone size are those of that table, but D and trimming were determined from the DNA. The sample data list some 25,000 clones, and around 87% of these were observed just once. Together, the top ten hold around 6% of the sample.

At diagnosis, peripheral blood, uninvolved tumor-adjacent lung and tumor were collected and were preserved as a mix of fresh-frozen and FFPE material. For TCR repertoire profiling, blood samples were analyzed in the form of peripheral blood mononuclear cells. Worth noting for this clone: Its specific antigen is unknown. Base qualities are not at hand, and no much larger clone is one base apart.

Unmatched junction bases come to 2, with V trimmed by 4 bases and J by 1 base. Sequences SGDLS (CDR1) and YYNGEE (CDR2) are obtained from the germline V gene. The CDR3 numbers 15 residues from cysteine through phenylalanine. Left in the record is the CDR3 DNA by itself, 45 bases read in frame from the first base. The chain links TRBV9 with TRBJ2-6, and TRBD1 matches 7 of the central bases. Sequences were derived from PBMCs, sampled before any cancer treatment. The source of this sequence is a man between 40 and 70 years old with stage II lung adenocarcinoma. In nucleotide form, the sequence is TGTGCCAGCAGCAAGACAGGGTCTGGGGCCAACGTCCTGACTTTC. Translated, it gives CASSKTGSGANVLTF.